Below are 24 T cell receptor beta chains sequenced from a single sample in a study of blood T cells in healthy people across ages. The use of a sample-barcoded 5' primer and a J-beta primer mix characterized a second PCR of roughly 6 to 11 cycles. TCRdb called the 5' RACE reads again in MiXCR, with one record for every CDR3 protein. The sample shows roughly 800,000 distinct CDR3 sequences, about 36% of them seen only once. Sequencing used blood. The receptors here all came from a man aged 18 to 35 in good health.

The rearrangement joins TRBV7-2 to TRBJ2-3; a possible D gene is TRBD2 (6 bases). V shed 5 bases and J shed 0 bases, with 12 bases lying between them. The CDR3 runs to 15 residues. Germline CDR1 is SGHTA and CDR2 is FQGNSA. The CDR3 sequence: CASSPGGFSTDTQYF. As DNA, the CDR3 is TGTGCCAGCAGCCCTGGGGGGTTTAGCACAGATACGCAGTATTTT.

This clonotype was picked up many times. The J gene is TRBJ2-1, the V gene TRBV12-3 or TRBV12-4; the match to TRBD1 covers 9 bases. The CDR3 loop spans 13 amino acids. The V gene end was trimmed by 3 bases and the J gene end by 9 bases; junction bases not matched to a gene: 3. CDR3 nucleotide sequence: TGTGCCAGCAGTTTGGGACAGGGAGGTGAGCAGTTCTTC. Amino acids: CASSLGQGGEQFF.

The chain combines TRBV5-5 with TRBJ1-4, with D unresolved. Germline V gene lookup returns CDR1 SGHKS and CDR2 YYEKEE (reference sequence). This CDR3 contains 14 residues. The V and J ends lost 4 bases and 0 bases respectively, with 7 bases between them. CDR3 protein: CASSNSTTNEKLFF. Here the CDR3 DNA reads TGTGCCAGCAGCAACTCTACAACTAATGAAAAACTGTTTTTT.

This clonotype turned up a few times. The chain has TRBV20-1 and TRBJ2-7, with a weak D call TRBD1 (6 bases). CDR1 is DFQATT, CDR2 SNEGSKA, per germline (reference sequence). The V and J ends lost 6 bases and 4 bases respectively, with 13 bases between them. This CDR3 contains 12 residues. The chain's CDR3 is CSANYGTYEQYF. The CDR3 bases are TGCAGTGCGAACTACGGGACATACGAGCAGTACTTC.

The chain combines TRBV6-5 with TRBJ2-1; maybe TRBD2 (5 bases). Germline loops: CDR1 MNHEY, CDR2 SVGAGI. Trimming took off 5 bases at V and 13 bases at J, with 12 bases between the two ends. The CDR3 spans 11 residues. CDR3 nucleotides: TGTGCCAGCAGTGACCGGGATAGTCAGTTCTTC. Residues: CASSDRDSQFF.

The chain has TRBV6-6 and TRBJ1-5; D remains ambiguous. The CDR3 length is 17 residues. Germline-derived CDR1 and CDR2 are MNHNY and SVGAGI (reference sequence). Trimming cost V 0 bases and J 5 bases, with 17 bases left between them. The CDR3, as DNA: TGTGCCAGCAGTTACTCGATTAGGGAGGGATCCTATCAGCCCCAGCATTTT. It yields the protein CASSYSIREGSYQPQHF.

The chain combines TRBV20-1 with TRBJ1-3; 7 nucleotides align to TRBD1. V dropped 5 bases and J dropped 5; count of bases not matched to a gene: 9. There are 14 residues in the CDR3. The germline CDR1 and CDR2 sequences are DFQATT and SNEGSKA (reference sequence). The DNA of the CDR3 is TGCAGTGCTCTGGGTCGGGACAGTCGAAACACCATATATTTT. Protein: CSALGRDSRNTIYF.

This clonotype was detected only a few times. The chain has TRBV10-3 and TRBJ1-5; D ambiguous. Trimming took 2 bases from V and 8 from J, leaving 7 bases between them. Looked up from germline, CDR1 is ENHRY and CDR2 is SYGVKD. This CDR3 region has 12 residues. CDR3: CAISEDPEPQHF. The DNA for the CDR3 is TGTGCCATCAGTGAGGATCCTGAGCCCCAGCATTTT.

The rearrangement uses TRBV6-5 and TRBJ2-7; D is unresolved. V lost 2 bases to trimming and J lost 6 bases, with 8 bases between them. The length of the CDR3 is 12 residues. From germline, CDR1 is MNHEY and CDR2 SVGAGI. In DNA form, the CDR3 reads TGTGCCAGCAGTTACGGGGAACGCGAGCAGTACTTC. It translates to CASSYGEREQYF.

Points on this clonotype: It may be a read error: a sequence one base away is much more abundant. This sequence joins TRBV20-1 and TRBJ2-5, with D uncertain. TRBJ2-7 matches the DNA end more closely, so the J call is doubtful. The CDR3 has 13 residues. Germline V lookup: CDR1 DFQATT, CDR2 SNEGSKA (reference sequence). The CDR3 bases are TGCAGTGCTCAACCAAGTAGGAACTACGAGCAGTACTTC. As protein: CSAQPSRNYEQYF.

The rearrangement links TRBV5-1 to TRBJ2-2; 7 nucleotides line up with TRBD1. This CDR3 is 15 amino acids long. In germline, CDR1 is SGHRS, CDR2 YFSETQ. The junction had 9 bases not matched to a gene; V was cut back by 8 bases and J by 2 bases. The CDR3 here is CASKPDRVNTGELFF. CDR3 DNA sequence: TGCGCCAGTAAACCTGACAGGGTAAACACCGGGGAGCTGTTTTTT.

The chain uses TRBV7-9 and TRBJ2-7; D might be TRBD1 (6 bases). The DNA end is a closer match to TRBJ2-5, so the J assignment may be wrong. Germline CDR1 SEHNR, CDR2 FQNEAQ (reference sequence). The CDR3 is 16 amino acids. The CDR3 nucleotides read TGTGCCAGCAGCGTGTCCCGGGACACGCGTGGGGAGACCCAGTACTTC. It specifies CASSVSRDTRGETQYF.

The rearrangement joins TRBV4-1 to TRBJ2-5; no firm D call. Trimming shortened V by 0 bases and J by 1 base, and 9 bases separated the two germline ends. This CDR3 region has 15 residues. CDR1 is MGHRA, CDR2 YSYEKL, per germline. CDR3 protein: CASSQETLLQETQYF. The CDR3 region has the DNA TGCGCCAGCAGCCAAGAGACGTTACTCCAAGAGACCCAGTACTTC.

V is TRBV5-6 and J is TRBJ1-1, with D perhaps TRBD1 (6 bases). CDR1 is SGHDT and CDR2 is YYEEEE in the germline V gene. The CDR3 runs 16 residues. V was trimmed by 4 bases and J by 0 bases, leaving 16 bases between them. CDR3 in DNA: TGTGCCAGCAGCCGACGTCTCCAGGGGATGAACACTGAAGCTTTCTTT. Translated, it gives CASSRRLQGMNTEAFF.

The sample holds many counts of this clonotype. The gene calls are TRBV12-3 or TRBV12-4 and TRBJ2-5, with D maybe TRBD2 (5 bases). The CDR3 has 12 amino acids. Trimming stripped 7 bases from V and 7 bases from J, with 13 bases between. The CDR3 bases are TGTGCCAGCACCCTGGACTGGCGGACCCAGTACTTC. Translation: CASTLDWRTQYF.

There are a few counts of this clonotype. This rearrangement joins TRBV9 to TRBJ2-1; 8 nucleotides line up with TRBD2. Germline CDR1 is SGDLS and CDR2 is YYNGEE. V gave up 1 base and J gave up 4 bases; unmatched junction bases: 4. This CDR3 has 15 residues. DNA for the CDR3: TGTGCCAGCAGCGTAAAAGCGGGGGCGTACAATGAGCAGTTCTTC. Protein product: CASSVKAGAYNEQFF.

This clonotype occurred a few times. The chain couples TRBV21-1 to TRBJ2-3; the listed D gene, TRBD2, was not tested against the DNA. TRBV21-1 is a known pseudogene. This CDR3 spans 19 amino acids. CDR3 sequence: CASSKARAAGGLSTDTQYF. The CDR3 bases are TGTGCCAGCAGCAAAGCGCGGGCAGCGGGGGGGTTAAGCACAGATACGCAGTATTTT.

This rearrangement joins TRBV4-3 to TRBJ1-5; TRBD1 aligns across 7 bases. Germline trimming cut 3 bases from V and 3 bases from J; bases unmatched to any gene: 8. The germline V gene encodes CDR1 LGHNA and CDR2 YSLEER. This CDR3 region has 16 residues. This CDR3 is CASSQGVDRDNQPQHF. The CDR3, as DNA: TGCGCCAGCAGCCAGGGCGTTGACAGGGACAATCAGCCCCAGCATTTT.

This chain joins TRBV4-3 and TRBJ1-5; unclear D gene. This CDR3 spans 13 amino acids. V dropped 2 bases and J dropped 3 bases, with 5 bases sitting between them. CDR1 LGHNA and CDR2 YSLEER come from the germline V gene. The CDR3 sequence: CASSQYFNQPQHF. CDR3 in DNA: TGCGCCAGCAGCCAATATTTCAATCAGCCCCAGCATTTT.

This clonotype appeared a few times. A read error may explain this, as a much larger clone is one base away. CDR3 bases: TGTGCCAGCAGCTTGACTAGCGGGTACAATGAGCAGTACTTC. Its translation: CASSLTSGYNEQYF. The chain is built from TRBV7-2 and TRBJ2-7; 10 nucleotides agree with TRBD2. The CDR3 has 14 amino acids. Germline-derived CDR1 and CDR2 are SGHTA and FQGNSA. After removal of 3 bases from V and 7 bases from J, the junction contained 6 bases not matched to a gene.

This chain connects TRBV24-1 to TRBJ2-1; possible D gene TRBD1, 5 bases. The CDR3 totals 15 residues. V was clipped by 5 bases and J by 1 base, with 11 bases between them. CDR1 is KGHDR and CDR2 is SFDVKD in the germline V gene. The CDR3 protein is CATSGSRASYNEQFF. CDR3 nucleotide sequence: TGTGCCACCAGTGGTAGCAGGGCATCCTACAATGAGCAGTTCTTC.

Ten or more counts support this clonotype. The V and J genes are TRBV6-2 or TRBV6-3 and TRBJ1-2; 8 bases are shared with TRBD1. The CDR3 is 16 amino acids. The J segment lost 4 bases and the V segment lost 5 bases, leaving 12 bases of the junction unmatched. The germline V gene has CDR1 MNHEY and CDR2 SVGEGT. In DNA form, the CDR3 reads TGTGCCAGCAGTGCTGTTCCGGGACAGGTGTCCTATGGCTACACCTTC. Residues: CASSAVPGQVSYGYTF.

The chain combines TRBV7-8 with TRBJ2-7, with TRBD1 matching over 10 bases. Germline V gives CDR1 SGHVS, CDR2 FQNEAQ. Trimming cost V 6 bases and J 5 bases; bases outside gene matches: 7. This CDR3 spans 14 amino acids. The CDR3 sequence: CASSLTGGLNEQYF. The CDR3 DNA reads TGTGCCAGCAGTCTGACAGGGGGCCTCAACGAGCAGTACTTC.

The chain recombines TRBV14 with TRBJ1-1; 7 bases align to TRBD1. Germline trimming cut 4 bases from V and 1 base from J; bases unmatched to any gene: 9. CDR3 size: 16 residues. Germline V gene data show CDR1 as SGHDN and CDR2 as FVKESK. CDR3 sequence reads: CASSPRDRSPNTEAFF. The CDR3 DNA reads TGTGCCAGCAGCCCCCGGGACAGATCACCGAACACTGAAGCTTTCTTT.